One T cell receptor (beta chain) is described in this entry. Its cognate antigen is unknown. Assay: immunoSEQ multiplex PCR; the TCRdb copy retains only in-frame clones and omits some. The sample consists of 10,000 to 15,000 clones, 70% of them appearing once. This record comes from a study of tissue T cells after allogeneic stem cell transplantation. Study observations and caveats: Motif-based clustering found tissue-specific repertoire signatures shared across patients, though few clones were shared. Within patients, tissue anatomy strongly shaped TCR repertoire composition.

Sequencing was performed on tissue from the right colon, taken at autopsy. This clonotype was sampled from a woman aged 18 to 50 with breast cancer.

CDR3 in DNA: TGTGCCAGCAGCGCAGGGGTTGGAAACACCATATATTTT. It is translated as CASSAGVGNTIYF. The V gene is TRBV9, the J gene TRBJ1-3, with D possibly matching TRBD1 (6 bases). Germline CDR1 is SGDLS and CDR2 is YYNGEE. Trimming took off 3 bases at V and 3 bases at J, with 7 bases between the two ends. The CDR3 covers 13 residues.